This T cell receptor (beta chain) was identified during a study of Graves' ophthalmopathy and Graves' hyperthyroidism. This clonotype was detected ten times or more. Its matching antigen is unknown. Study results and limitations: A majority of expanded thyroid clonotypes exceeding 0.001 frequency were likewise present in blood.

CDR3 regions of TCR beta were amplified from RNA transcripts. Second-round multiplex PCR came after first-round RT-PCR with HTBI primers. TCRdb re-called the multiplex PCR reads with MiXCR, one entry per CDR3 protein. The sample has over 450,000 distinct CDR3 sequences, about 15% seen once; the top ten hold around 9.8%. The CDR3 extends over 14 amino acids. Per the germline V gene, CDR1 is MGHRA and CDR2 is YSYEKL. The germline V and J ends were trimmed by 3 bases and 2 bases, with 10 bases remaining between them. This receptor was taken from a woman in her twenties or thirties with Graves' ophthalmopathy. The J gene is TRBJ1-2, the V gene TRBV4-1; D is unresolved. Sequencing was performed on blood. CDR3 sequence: CASSHPDGNYGYTF. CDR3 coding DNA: TGCGCCAGCAGCCACCCCGACGGGAACTATGGCTACACCTTC.